This T cell receptor beta chain was captured in a study of blood T cells in healthy people across ages. The second PCR ran roughly 7 to 12 cycles with a sample-barcoded 5' primer and J-beta primers. Each CDR3 protein is one row after TCRdb ran MiXCR on the 5' RACE reads. The sample has around 400,000 distinct CDR3 sequences, roughly half seen once; the top ten hold 45% to 65%. Trimming at V came to 1 base and at J to 0 bases, leaving 12 bases not matched to a gene. CDR1 and CDR2 (germline): SEHNR, FQNEAQ (reference sequence). There are 19 residues in the CDR3. Study results and caveats: Both naive CD4+ cell counts and diversity were greater in long-lived donors than in aged donors.

A note on this clonotype: Its antigen is currently unknown.

V is TRBV7-9 and J is TRBJ1-1; the match to TRBD1 covers 9 bases. This TCR derives from a man aged 60 to 69 in good health. Source material: blood. The CDR3 protein is CASSLGSYRGRTLNTEAFF. The CDR3 coding sequence is TGTGCCAGCAGCTTAGGCTCCTACAGGGGGCGGACTCTGAACACTGAAGCTTTCTTT.